Included here is one T cell receptor (beta chain) sequence, with context. Its antigen is as yet unknown. Every molecule of TCR cDNA had its own unique molecular identifier. TCRdb called the 5' RACE reads again in MiXCR, with one record for every CDR3 protein. The table records about 61,000 distinct CDR3 sequences, approximately 6% of them present only once. The time point denotes: sample taken at primary tumor resection. The input material, whole RNA from tumor, nontumor lung or frozen PBMC, was sequenced unsorted. This sample is part of a study of spatial heterogeneity in lung cancer. As for the study in general: Alpha-chain detections were consistently fewer than beta-chain detections among the sequences. Notes on the study in general: Whereas they appeared in blood less at follow-up, ubiquitous expanded tumor TCRs appeared there more at resection.

This receptor was taken from a female donor with early-stage non-small cell lung cancer. This sample comprised PBMCs, obtained at surgery.

This chain's CDR3 is CASSMISGGAEEQFF. The CDR3 bases are TGTGCCAGTAGTATGATTAGCGGGGGGGCCGAAGAGCAGTTCTTC. J is TRBJ2-1 and V is TRBV19; 11 bases are a match to TRBD2. The CDR3 runs 15 residues. Germline V lookup: CDR1 LNHDA, CDR2 SQIVND (reference sequence). The V gene end was trimmed by 3 bases and the J gene end by 10 bases; junction bases not matched to a gene: 8.